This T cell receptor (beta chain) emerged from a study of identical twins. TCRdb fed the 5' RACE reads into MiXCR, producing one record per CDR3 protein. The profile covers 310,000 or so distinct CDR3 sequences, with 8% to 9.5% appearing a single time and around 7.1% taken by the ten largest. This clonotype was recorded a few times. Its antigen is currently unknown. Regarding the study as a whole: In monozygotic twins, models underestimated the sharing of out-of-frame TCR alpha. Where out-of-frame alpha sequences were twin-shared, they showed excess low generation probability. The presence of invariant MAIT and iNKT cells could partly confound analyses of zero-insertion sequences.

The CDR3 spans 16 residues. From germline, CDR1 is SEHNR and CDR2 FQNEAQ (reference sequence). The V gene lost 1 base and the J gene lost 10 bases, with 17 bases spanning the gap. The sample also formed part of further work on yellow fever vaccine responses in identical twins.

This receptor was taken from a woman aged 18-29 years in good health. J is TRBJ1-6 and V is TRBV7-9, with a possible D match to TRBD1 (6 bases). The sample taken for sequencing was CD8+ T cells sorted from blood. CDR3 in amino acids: CASSLVLAGESSPLHF. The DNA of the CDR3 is TGTGCCAGCAGCTTAGTCCTAGCAGGGGAATCCTCACCCCTCCACTTT. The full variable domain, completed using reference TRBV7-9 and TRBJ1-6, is DTGVSQNPRHKITKRGQNVTFRCDPISEHNRLYWYRQTLGQGPEFLTYFQNEAQLEKSRLLSDRFSAERPKGSFSTLEIQRTEQGDSAMYLCASSLVLAGESSPLHFGNGTRLTVT.